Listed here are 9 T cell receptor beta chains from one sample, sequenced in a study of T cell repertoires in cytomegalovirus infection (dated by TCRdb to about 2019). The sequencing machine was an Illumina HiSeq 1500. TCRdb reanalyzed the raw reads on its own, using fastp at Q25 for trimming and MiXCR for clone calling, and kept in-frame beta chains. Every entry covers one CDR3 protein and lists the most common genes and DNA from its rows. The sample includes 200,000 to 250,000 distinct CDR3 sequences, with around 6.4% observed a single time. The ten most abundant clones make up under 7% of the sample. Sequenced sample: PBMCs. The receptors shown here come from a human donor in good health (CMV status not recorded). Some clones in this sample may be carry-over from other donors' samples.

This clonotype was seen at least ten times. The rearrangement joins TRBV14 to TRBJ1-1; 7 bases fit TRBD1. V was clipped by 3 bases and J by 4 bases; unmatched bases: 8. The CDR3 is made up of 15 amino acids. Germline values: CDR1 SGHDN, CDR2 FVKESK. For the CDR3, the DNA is TGTGCCAGCAGCCACCGGACAGGCATAGGCACTGAAGCTTTCTTT. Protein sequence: CASSHRTGIGTEAFF.

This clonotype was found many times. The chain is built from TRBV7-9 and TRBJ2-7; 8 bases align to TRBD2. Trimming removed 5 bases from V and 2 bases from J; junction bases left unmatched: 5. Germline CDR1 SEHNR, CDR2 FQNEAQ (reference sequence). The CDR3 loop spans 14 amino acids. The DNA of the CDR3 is TGTGCCAGCAGCGCCACTAGCGGCCCCTACGAGCAGTACTTC. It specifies CASSATSGPYEQYF. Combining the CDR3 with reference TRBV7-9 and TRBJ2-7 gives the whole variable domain DTGVSQNPRHKITKRGQNVTFRCDPISEHNRLYWYRQTLGQGPEFLTYFQNEAQLEKSRLLSDRFSAERPKGSFSTLEIQRTEQGDSAMYLCASSATSGPYEQYFGPGTRLTVT.

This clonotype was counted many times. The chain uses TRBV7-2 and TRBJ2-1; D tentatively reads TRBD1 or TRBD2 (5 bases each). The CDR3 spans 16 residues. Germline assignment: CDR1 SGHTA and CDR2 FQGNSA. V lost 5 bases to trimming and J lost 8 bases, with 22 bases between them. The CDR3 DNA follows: TGTGCCAGCAGCCTTAACCTCGGGACGAGGACCCATGAGCAGTTCTTC. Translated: CASSLNLGTRTHEQFF.

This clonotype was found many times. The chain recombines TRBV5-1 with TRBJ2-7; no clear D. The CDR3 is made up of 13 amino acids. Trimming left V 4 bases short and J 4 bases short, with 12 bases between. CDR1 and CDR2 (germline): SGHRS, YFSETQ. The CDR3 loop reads CASSLSAGYEQYF. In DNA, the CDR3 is TGCGCCAGCAGCCTATCGGCAGGATACGAGCAGTACTTC.

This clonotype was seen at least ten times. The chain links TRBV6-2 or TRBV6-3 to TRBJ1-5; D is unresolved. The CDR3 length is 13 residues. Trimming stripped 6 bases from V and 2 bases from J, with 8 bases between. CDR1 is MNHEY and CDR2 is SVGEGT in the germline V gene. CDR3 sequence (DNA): TGTGCCAGCAGGGAGGGCGGCAATCAGCCCCAGCATTTT. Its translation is CASREGGNQPQHF.

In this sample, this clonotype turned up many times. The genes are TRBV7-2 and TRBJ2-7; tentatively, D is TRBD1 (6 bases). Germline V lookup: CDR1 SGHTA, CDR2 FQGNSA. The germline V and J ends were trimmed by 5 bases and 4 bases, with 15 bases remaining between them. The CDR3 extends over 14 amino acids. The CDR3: CASSLPGQGYEQYF. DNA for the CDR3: TGTGCCAGCAGCCTCCCGGGACAAGGATACGAGCAGTACTTC.

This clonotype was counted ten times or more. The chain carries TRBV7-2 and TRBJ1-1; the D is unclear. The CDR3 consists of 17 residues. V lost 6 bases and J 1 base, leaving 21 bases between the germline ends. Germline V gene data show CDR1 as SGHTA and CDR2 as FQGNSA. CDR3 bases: TGTGCCAGCAGTATATATCCGGTGGGAGGAAAGAACACTGAAGCTTTCTTT. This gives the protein CASSIYPVGGKNTEAFF.

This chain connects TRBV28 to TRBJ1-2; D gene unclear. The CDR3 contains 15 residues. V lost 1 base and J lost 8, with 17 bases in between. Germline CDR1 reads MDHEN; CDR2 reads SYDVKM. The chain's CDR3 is CASSLYEPKYGGYTF. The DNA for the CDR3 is TGTGCCAGCAGTTTATACGAGCCGAAATACGGGGGCTACACCTTC.

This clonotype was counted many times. The CDR3 DNA reads TGTGCCAGCAGCTTAACCATGATCTCCTACGAGCAGTACTTC. It encodes CASSLTMISYEQYF. V is TRBV7-2 and J is TRBJ2-7, with no clear D. The CDR3 length is 14 residues. With 2 bases removed from V and 0 bases from J, the gap between germline ends came to 8 bases. Germline V CDR1 and CDR2: SGHTA, FQGNSA.